This passage covers 25 T cell receptor beta chains from one sample sequenced in a study of OX40 agonist ivuxolimab in advanced cancers. Sequenced by immunoSEQ multiplex PCR; TCRdb stores in-frame clones only, minus some. Counted here are around 53,000 clones, 85% occurring once; the ten biggest clones make up 20%. The sample in question was CD4+ or CD8+ T cells sorted from blood, obtained in a trial of the OX40 agonist ivuxolimab. These receptors were taken from an adult with an advanced solid tumor such as melanoma, head and neck, liver or kidney cancer.

V gene TRBV25-1 combines with J gene TRBJ1-4; D gene uncertain. The CDR3 length is 15 residues. Trimming removed 7 bases at V and 2 bases at J, with 14 bases between. CDR1 and CDR2 (germline): MGHDK, SYGVNS. CDR3 DNA sequence: TGTGCCAGCACTCCGGACTGGAGCACTAATGAAAAACTGTTTTTT. Translation gives CASTPDWSTNEKLFF.

This chain joins TRBV5-1 and TRBJ1-1; tentative D call: TRBD1 (5 bases). The CDR3 is made up of 13 amino acids. The germline gives CDR1 SGHRS, CDR2 YFSETQ. Trimming removed 1 base at V and 4 bases at J, with 8 bases between. The CDR3 reads CASSLRGITEAFF. In DNA, the CDR3 is TGCGCCAGCAGCTTGCGGGGGATCACTGAAGCTTTCTTT.

The genes are TRBV9 and TRBJ1-1; D not certain. Trimming took 4 bases from V and 0 from J, leaving 13 bases between them. Per germline, CDR1 SGDLS and CDR2 YYNGEE. CDR3 length equals 15 residues. The CDR3 here is CASSTRTEMNTEAFF. CDR3 bases: TGTGCCAGCAGCACCCGGACGGAAATGAACACTGAAGCTTTCTTT.

The rearrangement joins TRBV4-1 to TRBJ1-1, with TRBD1 identical over 9 bases. After removal of 1 base from V and 11 bases from J, the junction contained 11 bases not matched to a gene. This CDR3 has 15 residues. Germline values: CDR1 MGHRA, CDR2 YSYEKL. CDR3 in DNA: TGCGCCAGCAGCCAAGGCCCGGGACAGGGACAGGAGGCTTTCTTT. Translation: CASSQGPGQGQEAFF.

The rearrangement links TRBV9 to TRBJ1-3, with D uncertain. This CDR3 has 14 amino acids. Trimming removed 7 bases from V and 0 bases from J, with 11 bases in between. Germline V gene lookup returns CDR1 SGDLS and CDR2 YYNGEE. CDR3 DNA: TGTGCCAGCCGGCCGGGGAACTCTGGAAACACCATATATTTT. The encoded protein is CASRPGNSGNTIYF.

In its sample, this clone was seen a few times. The chain has TRBV30 and TRBJ1-1; D is ambiguous. Germline values: CDR1 GTSNPN, CDR2 SVGIG (reference sequence). Trimming left V 4 bases short and J 0 bases short, with 12 bases between. The CDR3 length is 14 residues. CDR3 region: CAWKASTMNTEAFF. CDR3 DNA: TGTGCCTGGAAGGCAAGTACAATGAACACTGAAGCTTTCTTT.

The chain links TRBV9 to TRBJ2-1; TRBD1 aligns across 8 bases. The germline CDR1 and CDR2 sequences are SGDLS and YYNGEE. The CDR3 loop spans 17 amino acids. Trimming cost V 4 bases and J 0 bases; bases outside gene matches: 9. CDR3 nucleotides: TGTGCCAGCAGCCACACCCGACAGGGGAGCTCCTACAATGAGCAGTTCTTC. Translation gives CASSHTRQGSSYNEQFF.

This sequence joins TRBV27 and TRBJ1-2; D call uncertain. V was pared by 6 bases and J by 7 bases, with 15 bases between. CDR3 length: 13 amino acids. Per the germline V gene, CDR1 is MNHEY and CDR2 is SMNVEV (reference sequence). CDR3 amino acids: CASSFGSGAGYTF. For the CDR3, the DNA is TGTGCCAGCAGCTTTGGGTCCGGAGCTGGCTACACCTTC.

CDR3 residues: CASRPTGELFF. CDR3 bases: TGTGCCAGCAGGCCGACCGGGGAGCTGTTTTTT. The chain employs TRBV7-9 and TRBJ2-2; D ambiguous. The CDR3 length is 11 residues. V gave up 6 bases and J gave up 5 bases, with 4 bases separating them. Germline V gene data show CDR1 as SEHNR and CDR2 as FQNEAQ (reference sequence).

This sequence joins TRBV5-4 and TRBJ2-2; TRBD1 matches 9 bases. CDR1 and CDR2 from the germline V gene are SGHNT and YYREEE (reference sequence). This CDR3 is 15 amino acids long. V shed 4 bases, J shed 4 bases, and the junction held 5 bases outside the gene matches. The CDR3 nucleotides read TGTGCCAGCAGCCTCGGGACAGGGTCCACCGGGGAGCTGTTTTTT. Translation: CASSLGTGSTGELFF. Full variable domain (remainder filled in from reference TRBV5-4 and TRBJ2-2): ETGVTQSPTHLIKTRGQQVTLRCSSQSGHNTVSWYQQALGQGPQFIFQYYREEENGRGNFPPRFSGLQFPNYSSELNVNALELDDSALYLCASSLGTGSTGELFFGEGSRLTVL.

By share, this clone ranks as medium-sized. This chain joins TRBV2 and TRBJ2-7; 7 bases fit TRBD1. The CDR3 totals 17 residues. The V and J ends lost 2 bases and 2 bases, in that order; junction bases with no gene match: 12. Looked up from germline, CDR1 is SNHLY and CDR2 is FYNNEI. The CDR3 sequence is CASSEFRSPGTAYEQYF. In DNA, the CDR3 is TGTGCCAGCAGTGAATTCCGAAGCCCTGGGACAGCCTACGAGCAGTACTTC.

The rearrangement links TRBV7-3 to TRBJ1-1, with D tentatively TRBD1 (5 bases). The CDR3 loop spans 13 amino acids. Germline lookup yields CDR1 SGHTA and CDR2 FQGTGA. With 5 bases removed from V and 4 bases from J, the gap between germline ends came to 11 bases. CDR3 coding DNA: TGTGCCAGCAGCCCGGGGACGGTCACTGAAGCTTTCTTT. Its translation is CASSPGTVTEAFF.

A few counts support this clone. V and J are TRBV18 and TRBJ2-1, with a weak D call TRBD1 (6 bases). CDR1 and CDR2 from the germline V gene are KGHSH and LQKENI. Trimming shortened V by 3 bases and J by 3 bases, and 15 bases separated the two germline ends. This CDR3 region has 16 residues. The DNA for the CDR3 is TGTGCCAGCTCACCTCTGACAGGTAGAGACTACAATGAGCAGTTCTTC. It specifies CASSPLTGRDYNEQFF.

This chain joins TRBV7-6 and TRBJ2-7, with a tentative D call TRBD1 (7 bases). CDR1 is SGHVS, CDR2 FNYEAQ, per germline. This CDR3 contains 14 residues. Trimming removed 1 base from V and 5 bases from J, with 12 bases in between. The CDR3 is CASSLGQGGNEQYF. The CDR3 nucleotides read TGTGCCAGCAGCTTAGGTCAGGGGGGTAACGAGCAGTACTTC.

This chain uses TRBV27 with TRBJ1-2; tentatively, D is TRBD1 (6 bases). The V end lost 3 bases, the J end lost 4 bases, and 9 bases lay between the germline ends. The CDR3 has 13 residues. Germline lookup yields CDR1 MNHEY and CDR2 SMNVEV (reference sequence). Here the CDR3 reads CASSFSGAYGYTF. CDR3 in DNA: TGTGCCAGCAGTTTTTCAGGGGCCTATGGCTACACCTTC.

The chain employs TRBV9 and TRBJ2-2; D not resolved. Trimming took 3 bases from V and 4 from J, leaving 7 bases between them. Germline V CDR1 and CDR2: SGDLS, YYNGEE. CDR3 size: 13 residues. The CDR3 loop is CASSGGVTGELFF. In nucleotides, the CDR3 is TGTGCCAGCAGCGGTGGGGTCACCGGGGAGCTGTTTTTT.

This clone has a count of ten or more. The chain has TRBV2 and TRBJ1-3; D gene uncertain. Trimming took 3 bases from V and 4 from J, leaving 10 bases between them. CDR3 length equals 14 residues. CDR1 and CDR2 (germline): SNHLY, FYNNEI. CDR3 in DNA: TGTGCCAGCAGTGATAGGGTGACCGGAAACACCATATATTTT. Its translation: CASSDRVTGNTIYF.

The chain is built from TRBV6-5 and TRBJ1-3; D might be TRBD1 (6 bases). Germline lookup yields CDR1 MNHEY and CDR2 SVGAGI. Trimming shortened V by 6 bases and J by 3 bases, and 9 bases separated the two germline ends. The CDR3 length is 13 residues. CDR3 in DNA: TGTGCCAGCAGAGGGGGAAATGGAAACACCATATATTTT. This encodes CASRGGNGNTIYF.

The chain links TRBV7-2 to TRBJ1-6; D unclear. Germline CDR1 SGHTA, CDR2 FQGNSA. The V gene lost 5 bases and the J gene lost 0 bases, with 11 bases spanning the gap. There are 16 residues in the CDR3. The CDR3 sequence is CASSPEGSSYNSPLHF. Here the CDR3 DNA reads TGTGCCAGCAGCCCAGAAGGGAGCTCCTATAATTCACCCCTCCACTTT.

The chain links TRBV5-6 to TRBJ2-3; D call uncertain. The germline V and J ends were trimmed by 2 bases and 3 bases, with 7 bases remaining between them. The length of the CDR3 is 13 residues. CDR1 is SGHDT and CDR2 is YYEEEE in the germline V gene. In DNA form, the CDR3 reads TGTGCCAGCAGCTTAGAAGTAACAGATACGCAGTATTTT. It codes for CASSLEVTDTQYF. Supplemented by reference TRBV5-6 and TRBJ2-3, the full variable domain reads DAGVTQSPTHLIKTRGQQVTLRCSPKSGHDTVSWYQQALGQGPQFIFQYYEEEERQRGNFPDRFSGHQFPNYSSELNVNALLLGDSALYLCASSLEVTDTQYFGPGTRLTVL.

This clone has more than one count but fewer than ten. The J gene is TRBJ1-1, the V gene TRBV5-6, with 7 bases aligning to TRBD1. Germline V gene data show CDR1 as SGHDT and CDR2 as YYEEEE. The V gene end was trimmed by 4 bases and the J gene end by 7 bases; junction bases not matched to a gene: 13. The CDR3 extends over 15 amino acids. The CDR3 sequence is CASSETGFISDEAFF. In DNA form, the CDR3 reads TGTGCCAGCAGCGAGACAGGGTTCATATCCGATGAAGCTTTCTTT.

The chain carries TRBV7-9 and TRBJ2-1; 11 bases agree with TRBD2. CDR3 size: 18 residues. Germline lookup yields CDR1 SEHNR and CDR2 FQNEAQ (reference sequence). V trimming: 5 bases; J trimming: 8 bases; junction bases outside the gene matches: 17. Written as DNA, the CDR3 is TGTGCCAGCAGCCCTAGACCTAGCGGGGGGACCCTTTTGCATGAGCAGTTCTTC. This sequence encodes CASSPRPSGGTLLHEQFF.

The rearrangement joins TRBV13 to TRBJ2-2; D unclear. This CDR3 region has 12 residues. Germline values: CDR1 PRHDT, CDR2 FYEKMQ (reference sequence). With 4 bases removed from V and 3 bases from J, the gap between germline ends came to 3 bases. The CDR3 reads CASSWDTGELFF. The CDR3 DNA is TGTGCCAGCAGCTGGGACACCGGGGAGCTGTTTTTT.

The V call is TRBV28, the J call TRBJ1-5; D ambiguous. V shed 3 bases and J shed 3 bases, with 9 bases lying between them. The CDR3 sequence is 14 residues long. CDR1 is MDHEN, CDR2 SYDVKM, per germline. CDR3 DNA: TGTGCCAGCAGTTTTGCAAGGTCCAATCAGCCCCAGCATTTT. Translated, it gives CASSFARSNQPQHF.

This clone was seen once. This chain links TRBV13 with TRBJ2-7; the match to TRBD1 covers 7 bases. J was trimmed by 6 bases and V by 3 bases; bases with no gene match: 2. Per germline, CDR1 PRHDT and CDR2 FYEKMQ (reference sequence). CDR3 length equals 12 residues. This CDR3 reads CASSFRGSEQYV. In nucleotides, the CDR3 is TGTGCCAGCAGCTTCAGGGGGAGCGAGCAGTACGTC.